This TCR beta chain came from a study of Graves' ophthalmopathy and Graves' hyperthyroidism. The TCR beta CDR3 regions underwent amplification from RNA transcripts. HTBI primers served in a first-round RT-PCR, which a second-round multiplex PCR followed. A single record per CDR3 protein comes from TCRdb applying MiXCR to the multiplex PCR reads. Among tens of thousands of distinct CDR3 sequences listed, 45% to 55% were seen once. Regarding the study as a whole: Thyroid clonotypes that were expanded above 0.001 frequency mostly also appeared in blood.

As regards this clonotype: As yet, its antigen is unknown.

Sequences were obtained from peripheral blood. The sequence was collected from an adult woman with stable Graves' hyperthyroidism.

As DNA, the CDR3 is TGTGCCAGCAGCGTAGGGACAGGGGGCTTTGGGGCCAACGTCCTGACTTTC. Amino acid sequence: CASSVGTGGFGANVLTF. The rearrangement joins TRBV9 to TRBJ2-6, with 11 nucleotides matching TRBD1. The CDR3 covers 17 residues. Germline V gene lookup returns CDR1 SGDLS and CDR2 YYNGEE. Germline trimming cut 0 bases from V and 3 bases from J; bases unmatched to any gene: 2.